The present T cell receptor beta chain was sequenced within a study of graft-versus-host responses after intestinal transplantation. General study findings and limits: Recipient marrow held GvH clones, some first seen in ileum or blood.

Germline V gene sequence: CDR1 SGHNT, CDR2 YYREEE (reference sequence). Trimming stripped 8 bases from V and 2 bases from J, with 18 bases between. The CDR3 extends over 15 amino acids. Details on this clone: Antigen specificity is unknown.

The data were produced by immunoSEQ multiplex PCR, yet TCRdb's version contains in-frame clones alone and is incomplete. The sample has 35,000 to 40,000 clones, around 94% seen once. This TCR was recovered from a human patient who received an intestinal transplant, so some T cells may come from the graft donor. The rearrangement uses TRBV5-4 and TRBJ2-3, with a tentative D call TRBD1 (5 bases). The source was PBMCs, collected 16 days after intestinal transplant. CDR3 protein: CASHMVGATTDTQYF. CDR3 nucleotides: TGTGCCAGTCATATGGTAGGGGCGACCACAGATACGCAGTATTTT.